One TCR beta chain is described in this entry. The sample comes from a study of OX40 agonist ivuxolimab in advanced cancers. Across the study: Patients were dosed with the agonistic anti-OX40 (CD134) antibody ivuxolimab. The mean age was roughly 60 years, ranging from about 23 to 79, with about four fifths of participants male.

Germline CDR1 reads MNHNY; CDR2 reads SVGAGI (reference sequence). The V gene lost 7 bases and the J gene lost 4 bases, with 14 bases spanning the gap. The CDR3 is 13 amino acids. TCRdb's copy holds only in-frame clones and misses some; the assay was immunoSEQ multiplex PCR. The sample records 90,000 or so clones, about 90% being singletons. Exclusion of a patient followed from autoimmune disease history or systemic immunosuppression. The sequence derives from an adult with an advanced solid tumor such as melanoma, head and neck, liver or kidney cancer. This rearrangement joins TRBV6-6 to TRBJ2-7; TRBD1 or TRBD2 may be the D gene (7 bases each). Sequencing was performed on CD4+ or CD8+ T cells sorted from blood, taken in a trial of the OX40 agonist ivuxolimab. CDR3 in DNA: TGTGCCAGCACGGCAGGGGGGGCGTACGAGCAGTACTTC. Its protein product is CASTAGGAYEQYF.